These 28 T cell receptor beta chains were sequenced from one sample in a study of beta chain features in type 1 diabetes. Expressed TCRB transcripts got sequenced, as all isolated RNA was reverse transcribed. Repertoires were generated with immunoSEQ multiplex PCR, while TCRdb's copy carries only in-frame clones and drops some. The sample contains about 200,000 clones, under 13% of which appear only once. The sample was central memory CD4+ T cells from blood. These receptors originate from a man aged 18 to 29 in good health.

This clone was seen a few times. This chain connects TRBV6-6 to TRBJ2-1; unclear D gene. CDR1 is MNHNY, CDR2 SVGAGI, per germline (reference sequence). This CDR3 has 13 amino acids. The V end was cut by 1 base, the J end by 6 bases, with 7 bases between. The chain's CDR3 is CASSYLVLNEQFF. As DNA, the CDR3 is TGTGCCAGCAGTTACTTGGTCCTCAATGAGCAGTTCTTC.

The sample holds a few counts of this clone. The V call is TRBV29-1, the J call TRBJ2-3; 10 bases are shared with TRBD2. The CDR3 runs to 14 residues. Germline assignment: CDR1 SQVTM and CDR2 ANQGSEA. J lost 5 bases, V lost 6 bases, and 8 bases had no gene match. For the CDR3, the DNA is TGCAGCGTGTCTAGCGGGGGCCTACAAGATACGCAGTATTTT. This translates into CSVSSGGLQDTQYF.

This CDR3 is CSVGLGRADGYTF. In DNA form, the CDR3 reads TGCAGCGTTGGGCTTGGCAGGGCGGACGGCTACACCTTC. This chain links TRBV29-1 with TRBJ1-2, with D tentatively TRBD1 (5 bases). Deletions cut 4 bases from V and 8 bases from J, with 17 bases between. The germline V gene encodes CDR1 SQVTM and CDR2 ANQGSEA. The CDR3 loop spans 13 amino acids.

This clone turned up a few times. The chain has TRBV29-1 and TRBJ1-2; the D gene is possibly TRBD1 (5 bases). Trimming removed 0 bases from V and 6 bases from J, with 11 bases in between. The CDR3 loop spans 13 amino acids. Per germline, CDR1 SQVTM and CDR2 ANQGSEA. DNA of the CDR3: TGCAGCGTTGAAGATGTTCCAGGGCATGGCTACACCTTC. Translated, it gives CSVEDVPGHGYTF. Full variable domain (missing parts from reference TRBV29-1 and TRBJ1-2): SAVISQKPSRDICQRGTSLTIQCQVDSQVTMMFWYRQQPGQSLTLIATANQGSEATYESGFVIDKFPISRPNLTFSTLTVSNMSPEDSSIYLCSVEDVPGHGYTFGSGTRLTVV.

This clone was seen only a few times. The chain joins TRBV15 to TRBJ2-6, with D possibly matching TRBD1 (6 bases). V shed 4 bases and J shed 1 base, with 14 bases lying between them. CDR3 length: 17 residues. Germline V gives CDR1 LNHNV, CDR2 YYDKDF (reference sequence). The DNA of the CDR3 is TGTGCCACCAGCACAAGTAAAGGACAGTCTGGGGCCAACGTCCTGACTTTC. The encoded protein is CATSTSKGQSGANVLTF. The complete variable domain, with remaining parts taken from reference TRBV15 and TRBJ2-6, reads DAMVIQNPRYQVTQFGKPVTLSCSQTLNHNVMYWYQQKSSQAPKLLFHYYDKDFNNEADTPDNFQSRRPNTSFCFLDIRSPGLGDTAMYLCATSTSKGQSGANVLTFGAGSRLTVL.

This clone turned up a few times. Given a much more abundant clone one base away, this may be a read error. This chain connects TRBV7-2 to TRBJ2-1; 11 positions agree with TRBD2. The CDR3 covers 15 residues. The trim removed 5 bases at V and 3 bases at J, leaving 3 bases unmatched. The germline gives CDR1 SGHTA, CDR2 FQGNSA. CDR3 coding DNA: TGTGCCAGCAGCGCGACTAGCGGGATCTACAATGAGCAGTTCTTC. Its protein product is CASSATSGIYNEQFF. The full variable domain, in which reference TRBV7-2 and TRBJ2-1 provide the parts outside the CDR3, is GAGVSQSPSNKVTEKGKDVELRCDPISGHTALYWYRQSLGQGLEFLIYFQGNSAPDKSGLPSDRFSAERTGGSVSTLTIQRTQQEDSAVYLCASSATSGIYNEQFFGPGTRLTVL.

This clone was counted a few times. The genes are TRBV9 and TRBJ2-5, with D hard to call. This CDR3 comprises 13 residues. V was cut by 4 bases and J by 1 base, with 8 bases left in between. Germline CDR1 reads SGDLS; CDR2 reads YYNGEE. CDR3 DNA sequence: TGTGCCAGCAGCAGGGTACTCCAAGAGACCCAGTACTTC. It encodes CASSRVLQETQYF.

This clone was counted ten times or more. V usage is TRBV7-9 and J usage is TRBJ2-5, with a possible D match to TRBD1 (5 bases). Per germline, CDR1 SEHNR and CDR2 FQNEAQ (reference sequence). V was shortened by 6 bases and J by 6 bases, with 8 bases between the two germline ends. The CDR3 has 11 residues. Written as DNA, the CDR3 is TGTGCCAGCAGGTCAGGGAAGACCCAGTACTTC. Translating gives CASRSGKTQYF. The whole variable domain, filled in from reference TRBV7-9 and TRBJ2-5, reads DTGVSQNPRHKITKRGQNVTFRCDPISEHNRLYWYRQTLGQGPEFLTYFQNEAQLEKSRLLSDRFSAERPKGSFSTLEIQRTEQGDSAMYLCASRSGKTQYFGPGTRLLVL.

In regard to this clone: At one end the junction does not follow the germline gene, possibly because of a read error. The chain uses TRBV29-1 and TRBJ1-4; D uncertain. The germline gives CDR1 SQVTM, CDR2 ANQGSEA. The CDR3 length is 16 residues. CDR3 region: CSVQDGGDATNEKLFF. CDR3 in DNA: TGCAGCGTTCAAGATGGCGGAGACGCAACTAATGAAAAACTGTTTTTT.

About this clone itself: Other nucleotide sequences from this sample produce the same CDR3. This chain uses TRBV29-1 with TRBJ2-5; D possibly uses TRBD1 or TRBD2 (5 bases each). The CDR3 length is 14 residues. Between the trimmed V and J ends, which lost 3 bases and 6 bases, there was a span of 17 bases. Germline CDR1 SQVTM, CDR2 ANQGSEA. This CDR3 reads CSVDDSGTGKTQYF. CDR3 DNA: TGCAGCGTTGATGATTCAGGGACCGGGAAGACCCAGTACTTC.

The chain employs TRBV5-1 and TRBJ2-5, with 8 bases identical to TRBD2. This CDR3 region has 15 residues. Germline CDR1 is SGHRS and CDR2 is YFSETQ. The trim removed 6 bases at V and 4 bases at J, leaving 11 bases unmatched. The CDR3 sequence is CASKISGGPAETQYF. Here the CDR3 DNA reads TGCGCCAGCAAGATTTCGGGAGGGCCGGCAGAGACCCAGTACTTC.

The rearrangement links TRBV11-2 to TRBJ2-1, with D possibly being TRBD1 (6 bases). This CDR3 is built from 15 residues. Germline assignment: CDR1 SGHAT and CDR2 FQNNGV. V lost 0 bases, J lost 3 bases, and 9 bases lay in between. Here the CDR3 DNA reads TGTGCCAGCAGCTTAGATGGACAGTACTACAATGAGCAGTTCTTC. Protein product: CASSLDGQYYNEQFF.

There are a few counts of this clone. The V gene is TRBV2, the J gene TRBJ1-1; 8 nucleotides match TRBD1. CDR3 size: 12 residues. Germline V gene lookup returns CDR1 SNHLY and CDR2 FYNNEI. With V trimmed by 6 bases and J by 7 bases, 4 bases remained unmatched. The CDR3 protein is CASRDRVGEAFF. CDR3 in DNA: TGTGCCAGCAGGGACAGGGTGGGTGAAGCTTTCTTT.

This clone was found a few times. This chain uses TRBV19 with TRBJ2-6; D gene ambiguous. This CDR3 is built from 15 residues. Germline loops: CDR1 LNHDA, CDR2 SQIVND (reference sequence). Trimming pared 3 bases from V and 5 bases from J, leaving 11 bases between. The CDR3, as DNA: TGTGCCAGTAGTATTAGGACCACTAGGGCCAACGTCCTGACTTTC. Protein product: CASSIRTTRANVLTF.

This clone was seen ten or more times. The gene calls are TRBV9 and TRBJ2-3; TRBD2 matches at 7 bases. CDR1 and CDR2 (germline): SGDLS, YYNGEE. J lost 3 bases, V lost 0 bases, and 7 bases had no gene match. The CDR3 is made up of 16 amino acids. The CDR3 loop reads CASSVEQGGSTDTQYF. The CDR3 DNA reads TGTGCCAGCAGCGTAGAACAAGGCGGGAGTACAGATACGCAGTATTTT.

This clone came up a few times. The V and J genes are TRBV7-9 and TRBJ2-1; the D is unclear. V dropped 0 bases and J dropped 0 bases, with 9 bases sitting between them. The CDR3 length is 16 residues. In germline, CDR1 is SEHNR, CDR2 FQNEAQ (reference sequence). The chain's CDR3 is CASSLAARSSYNEQFF. In nucleotides, the CDR3 is TGTGCCAGCAGCTTAGCGGCTAGGAGCTCCTACAATGAGCAGTTCTTC.

The chain uses TRBV30 and TRBJ1-2; TRBD1 matches 7 bases. The germline CDR1 and CDR2 sequences are GTSNPN and SVGIG (reference sequence). With V trimmed by 2 bases and J by 3 bases, 3 bases remained unmatched. The CDR3 has 13 amino acids. Here the CDR3 DNA reads TGTGCCTGGAGTCTGGGACAGTACTATGGCTACACCTTC. Its translation is CAWSLGQYYGYTF.

This CDR3 reads CASSLGDRDYNEQFF. The CDR3, as DNA: TGCGCCAGCAGCTTGGGAGATAGAGACTACAATGAGCAGTTCTTC. V is TRBV5-1 and J is TRBJ2-1; no clear D gene. V shed 0 bases and J shed 3 bases, with 10 bases lying between them. This CDR3 region has 15 residues. Germline V gives CDR1 SGHRS, CDR2 YFSETQ. Full variable domain (remainder filled in from reference TRBV5-1 and TRBJ2-1): KAGVTQTPRYLIKTRGQQVTLSCSPISGHRSVSWYQQTPGQGLQFLFEYFSETQRNKGNFPGRFSGRQFSNSRSEMNVSTLELGDSALYLCASSLGDRDYNEQFFGPGTRLTVL.

The chain uses TRBV7-9 and TRBJ2-5; D is possibly TRBD2 (5 bases). The germline CDR1 and CDR2 sequences are SEHNR and FQNEAQ (reference sequence). V lost 1 base to trimming and J lost 5 bases, with 14 bases between them. CDR3 size: 15 residues. The CDR3 coding sequence is TGTGCCAGCAGCTTAGGCCGTCCGGGGATTGAGACCCAGTACTTC. Amino acid sequence: CASSLGRPGIETQYF.

J is TRBJ2-7 and V is TRBV29-1; TRBD1 matches 10 bases. The CDR3 sequence is 14 residues long. V trimming: 6 bases; J trimming: 5 bases; junction bases outside the gene matches: 10. Germline assignment: CDR1 SQVTM and CDR2 ANQGSEA. This CDR3 reads CSVAPDRGRDEQYF. The CDR3 DNA is TGCAGCGTCGCTCCCGACAGGGGGCGCGACGAGCAGTACTTC.

V and J are TRBV2 and TRBJ2-3, with TRBD2 matching 9 bases. CDR3 length equals 18 residues. V was clipped by 7 bases and J by 2 bases; unmatched bases: 16. CDR1 is SNHLY and CDR2 is FYNNEI in the germline V gene. The CDR3 is CASKALLGLAGTTDTQYF. CDR3 sequence (DNA): TGTGCCAGCAAAGCCCTCCTCGGGCTAGCGGGAACCACAGATACGCAGTATTTT.

This clone was seen a handful of times. This sequence joins TRBV7-2 and TRBJ1-2, with D possibly TRBD1 on 6 matching bases. The CDR3 length is 13 residues. CDR1 and CDR2 (germline): SGHTA, FQGNSA. V lost 6 bases, J lost 5 bases, and 13 bases lay in between. CDR3 in amino acids: CASSTTGKYGYTF. The DNA for the CDR3 is TGTGCCAGCAGTACGACAGGCAAATATGGCTACACCTTC.

The rearrangement links TRBV28 to TRBJ1-2, with TRBD1 matching 8 bases. The germline CDR1 and CDR2 sequences are MDHEN and SYDVKM. CDR3 length: 16 residues. The V segment lost 4 bases and the J segment 0 bases; nucleotides outside the gene matches: 7. The DNA for the CDR3 is TGTGCCAGCAGTTACAGGACAGGGCCGACTAACTATGGCTACACCTTC. Encoded protein: CASSYRTGPTNYGYTF.

This clone has ten or more counts. V and J are TRBV6-5 and TRBJ2-3; D is perhaps TRBD2 (5 bases). The CDR3 is made up of 16 amino acids. Trimming removed 0 bases from V and 0 bases from J, with 10 bases in between. Germline CDR1 is MNHEY and CDR2 is SVGAGI. CDR3 region: CASSYSSGASTDTQYF. The CDR3 region has the DNA TGTGCCAGCAGTTACTCGAGCGGAGCAAGCACAGATACGCAGTATTTT.

This chain connects TRBV18 to TRBJ2-1, with 10 positions matching TRBD2. The CDR3 contains 15 residues. The germline V gene encodes CDR1 KGHSH and CDR2 LQKENI. Germline trimming cut 3 bases from V and 6 bases from J; bases unmatched to any gene: 5. CDR3 region: CASSPSAGGFNEQFF. CDR3 nucleotide sequence: TGTGCCAGCTCACCGTCAGCGGGAGGGTTCAATGAGCAGTTCTTC.

The chain carries TRBV30 and TRBJ2-2; D ambiguous. The CDR3 sequence is 12 residues long. Germline CDR1 is GTSNPN and CDR2 is SVGIG (reference sequence). Trimming took 2 bases from V and 5 from J, leaving 6 bases between them. The CDR3 coding sequence is TGTGCCTGGAGTCTGGGGACCGGGGAGCTGTTTTTT. Protein sequence: CAWSLGTGELFF. The variable domain in full, with the rest retrieved from reference TRBV30 and TRBJ2-2, is SQTIHQWPATLVQPVGSPLSLECTVEGTSNPNLYWYRQAAGRGLQLLFYSVGIGQISSEVPQNLSASRPQDRQFILSSKKLLLSDSGFYLCAWSLGTGELFFGEGSRLTVL.

This sequence joins TRBV10-2 and TRBJ2-1; D may be TRBD2 (5 bases). V lost 8 bases, J lost 2 bases, and 10 bases lay in between. This CDR3 is 13 amino acids long. Germline-derived CDR1 and CDR2 are WSHSY and SAAADI. This CDR3 reads CASEGSAYNEQFF. The DNA for the CDR3 is TGCGCCAGCGAGGGTAGCGCCTACAATGAGCAGTTCTTC.

The chain recombines TRBV4-2 with TRBJ1-5; D is uncertain. Germline lookup yields CDR1 LGHNA and CDR2 YNFKEQ. The CDR3 extends over 14 amino acids. V was pared by 0 bases and J by 4 bases, with 7 bases between. The CDR3 protein is CASSQEQLNQPQHF. The CDR3 DNA follows: TGTGCCAGCAGCCAAGAGCAGCTGAATCAGCCCCAGCATTTT.